Below, 25 T cell receptor beta chains from the same sample are listed, as sequenced in a study of T cell responses to AZD1222 COVID-19 vaccine. Measured with immunoSEQ multiplex PCR; TCRdb has only the in-frame clones, and not every one. Among over 110,000 clones listed, about 92% were seen once. The source was peripheral blood, collected on day 0 of AZD1222 vaccination. The receptor source for this set is an adult in good health.

The chain carries TRBV7-2 and TRBJ1-5; D gene ambiguous. The CDR3 totals 15 residues. The germline V gene has CDR1 SGHTA and CDR2 FQGNSA. V lost 5 bases, J lost 7 bases, and 18 bases lay in between. The CDR3: CASSPPGRLVQPQHF. The CDR3 nucleotides are TGTGCCAGCAGCCCTCCGGGCCGTCTGGTGCAGCCCCAGCATTTT.

The chain joins TRBV6-5 to TRBJ1-2, with a tentative D call TRBD1 (6 bases). Per germline, CDR1 MNHEY and CDR2 SVGAGI. Trimming removed 6 bases from V and 4 bases from J, with 12 bases in between. This CDR3 region has 13 residues. DNA of the CDR3: TGTGCCAGCAGGTCGGACAGATCCTATGGCTACACCTTC. Protein: CASRSDRSYGYTF.

V and J are TRBV19 and TRBJ2-2; no reliable D call. This CDR3 has 17 residues. The ends were cut back, 1 base at V and 0 bases at J, with 12 bases in the middle. Germline CDR1 is LNHDA and CDR2 is SQIVND (reference sequence). The CDR3 DNA follows: TGTGCCAGTAGTATAGTTGGGCGTGTAGCGAACACCGGGGAGCTGTTTTTT. Its translation is CASSIVGRVANTGELFF.

The CDR3 spells CASSSEWTSGGSEQFF. The DNA for the CDR3 is TGTGCCAGCAGCTCCGAATGGACTAGCGGGGGGAGTGAGCAGTTCTTC. The rearrangement uses TRBV11-3 and TRBJ2-1, with 14 bases fitting TRBD2. CDR1 and CDR2 from the germline V gene are SGHNT and YENEEA. There are 16 residues in the CDR3. With V trimmed by 4 bases and J by 9 bases, 8 bases remained unmatched.

Only one count was recorded for this clone. J is TRBJ2-5 and V is TRBV9; D is unclear. This CDR3 is 17 amino acids long. Germline CDR1 SGDLS, CDR2 YYNGEE. Trimming removed 0 bases from V and 1 base from J, with 16 bases in between. The CDR3 coding sequence is TGTGCCAGCAGCGTAGGAGATTGGCGGACGATCCAAGAGACCCAGTACTTC. Translation: CASSVGDWRTIQETQYF.

V usage is TRBV5-1 and J usage is TRBJ2-5; 15 bases are shared with TRBD2. This CDR3 has 17 amino acids. The germline CDR1 and CDR2 sequences are SGHRS and YFSETQ. V was pared by 3 bases and J by 5 bases, with 8 bases of the junction left unmatched. CDR3 amino acids: CASSWGTSGGPEETQYF. In DNA, the CDR3 is TGCGCCAGCAGCTGGGGGACTAGCGGGGGGCCGGAGGAGACCCAGTACTTC. Full variable domain (remainder filled in from reference TRBV5-1 and TRBJ2-5): KAGVTQTPRYLIKTRGQQVTLSCSPISGHRSVSWYQQTPGQGLQFLFEYFSETQRNKGNFPGRFSGRQFSNSRSEMNVSTLELGDSALYLCASSWGTSGGPEETQYFGPGTRLLVL.

CDR3 amino acids: CASSLALGRTLYEQYF. The CDR3 DNA reads as TGTGCCAGCAGCTTAGCGCTGGGGCGGACTCTCTACGAGCAGTACTTC. This sequence joins TRBV7-8 and TRBJ2-7, with D perhaps TRBD1 or TRBD2 (5 bases each). Germline CDR1 is SGHVS and CDR2 is FQNEAQ. This CDR3 is built from 16 residues. Trimming stripped 0 bases from V and 3 bases from J, with 15 bases between.

This sequence joins TRBV19 and TRBJ1-3; D is uncertain. V lost 6 bases, J lost 0 bases, and 15 bases lay in between. Germline CDR1 is LNHDA and CDR2 is SQIVND (reference sequence). The CDR3 sequence is 16 residues long. The CDR3 spells CASSDPGGHSGNTIYF. The CDR3 DNA sequence: TGTGCCAGTAGCGACCCGGGAGGCCACTCTGGAAACACCATATATTTT. Full variable domain (rest looked up from reference TRBV19 and TRBJ1-3): DGGITQSPKYLFRKEGQNVTLSCEQNLNHDAMYWYRQDPGQGLRLIYYSQIVNDFQKGDIAEGYSVSREKKESFPLTVTSAQKNPTAFYLCASSDPGGHSGNTIYFGEGSWLTVV.

This chain links TRBV7-3 with TRBJ2-3, with 12 bases fitting TRBD2. The germline gives CDR1 SGHTA, CDR2 FQGTGA. The CDR3 length is 15 residues. J was trimmed by 6 bases and V by 3 bases; bases with no gene match: 4. Here the CDR3 DNA reads TGTGCCAGCAGCTTCACCGGGACTAGCGGGGATACGCAGTATTTT. As protein: CASSFTGTSGDTQYF.

The chain combines TRBV5-6 with TRBJ2-5; TRBD1 or TRBD2 may be the D gene (5 bases each). The CDR3 has 13 residues. The ends were cut back, 5 bases at V and 5 bases at J, with 13 bases in the middle. Per germline, CDR1 SGHDT and CDR2 YYEEEE. The CDR3 region has the DNA TGTGCCAGCAGATATGGGGGAGTGGAGACCCAGTACTTC. Residues: CASRYGGVETQYF.

V is TRBV18 and J is TRBJ1-1, with 7 bases aligning to TRBD1. This CDR3 has 15 amino acids. Per the germline V gene, CDR1 is KGHSH and CDR2 is LQKENI. V lost 2 bases and J lost 2; bases outside the gene matches: 5. For the CDR3, the DNA is TGTGCCAGCTCACCAAGACAGGGTAGAAACACTGAAGCTTTCTTT. Translated: CASSPRQGRNTEAFF.

CDR3 protein: CASRKGLDTEAFF. CDR3 bases: TGCGCCAGCAGGAAGGGACTTGACACTGAAGCTTTCTTT. This chain connects TRBV10-2 to TRBJ1-1; TRBD1 is a possible D gene (5 bases). Trimming cost V 6 bases and J 3 bases, with 11 bases left between them. Looked up from germline, CDR1 is WSHSY and CDR2 is SAAADI. The CDR3 length is 13 residues.

The chain carries TRBV19 and TRBJ2-7, with TRBD1 as a possible D gene (6 bases). Looked up from germline, CDR1 is LNHDA and CDR2 is SQIVND (reference sequence). The CDR3 is made up of 15 amino acids. Trimming removed 5 bases from V and 3 bases from J, with 17 bases in between. The CDR3 protein is CASSPFTGLNYEQYF. DNA for the CDR3: TGTGCCAGTAGTCCCTTTACAGGGTTGAACTACGAGCAGTACTTC.

V usage is TRBV6-2 or TRBV6-3 and J usage is TRBJ2-2; 8 bases map to TRBD2. Germline assignment: CDR1 MNHEY and CDR2 SVGEGT. CDR3 size: 17 residues. Trimming at V came to 2 bases and at J to 4 bases, leaving 9 bases not matched to a gene. CDR3 DNA: TGTGCCAGCAGTTACCGGGCGGGGGGCTCGATCACCGGGGAGCTGTTTTTT. Amino acids: CASSYRAGGSITGELFF.

This clone appeared a single time. V is TRBV6-5 and J is TRBJ1-1; D call uncertain. The germline V gene encodes CDR1 MNHEY and CDR2 SVGAGI. The CDR3 is made up of 14 amino acids. Trimming removed 2 bases at V and 8 bases at J, with 15 bases between. The CDR3 reads CASSYRSGEKEAFF. In DNA, the CDR3 is TGTGCCAGCAGTTACAGGTCCGGGGAAAAGGAAGCTTTCTTT.

V and J are TRBV7-3 and TRBJ1-1; D call uncertain. The CDR3 totals 9 residues. Germline CDR1 and CDR2: SGHTA and FQGTGA. Trimming removed 5 bases from V and 8 bases from J, with 3 bases in between. For the CDR3, the DNA is TGTGCCAGCAGCCCAGAAGCTTTCTTT. Its protein is CASSPEAFF.

The chain is built from TRBV2 and TRBJ1-6, with D uncertain. This CDR3 spans 15 amino acids. CDR1 and CDR2 from the germline V gene are SNHLY and FYNNEI. The V gene lost 2 bases and the J gene lost 3 bases, with 8 bases spanning the gap. CDR3 bases: TGTGCCAGCAGTGAATGGGAGAACTATAATTCACCCCTCCACTTT. Protein product: CASSEWENYNSPLHF. The full variable domain, in which reference TRBV2 and TRBJ1-6 provide the parts outside the CDR3, is EPEVTQTPSHQVTQMGQEVILRCVPISNHLYFYWYRQILGQKVEFLVSFYNNEISEKSEIFDDQFSVERPDGSNFTLKIRSTKLEDSAMYFCASSEWENYNSPLHFGNGTRLTVT.

This chain links TRBV10-2 with TRBJ2-7, with unresolved D. The V and J ends lost 6 bases and 5 bases respectively, with 8 bases between them. The CDR3 has 11 residues. Germline V gene sequence: CDR1 WSHSY, CDR2 SAAADI. CDR3 in amino acids: CASRIGDEQYF. As DNA, the CDR3 is TGCGCCAGCAGAATCGGAGACGAGCAGTACTTC.

In its sample, this clone was seen once. The chain combines TRBV5-1 with TRBJ2-3, with TRBD1 matching 10 bases. Germline assignment: CDR1 SGHRS and CDR2 YFSETQ. The CDR3 runs 16 residues. Losses at the gene ends were 3 bases for V and 1 base for J; bases not matched to a gene: 5. Here the CDR3 reads CASSWAGTGGTDTQYF. The DNA of the CDR3 is TGCGCCAGCAGCTGGGCCGGGACAGGGGGCACAGATACGCAGTATTTT. Full variable domain (remainder filled in from reference TRBV5-1 and TRBJ2-3): KAGVTQTPRYLIKTRGQQVTLSCSPISGHRSVSWYQQTPGQGLQFLFEYFSETQRNKGNFPGRFSGRQFSNSRSEMNVSTLELGDSALYLCASSWAGTGGTDTQYFGPGTRLTVL.

This sequence joins TRBV6-2 or TRBV6-3 and TRBJ2-7; 12 bases fit TRBD2. Unmatched junction bases numbered 3, after V lost 6 bases and J lost 3 bases. Germline V gene sequence: CDR1 MNHEY, CDR2 SVGEGT. This CDR3 has 14 residues. The CDR3 nucleotides are TGTGCCAGCAGCCGACTAGCGGGGGTCTACGAGCAGTACTTC. It yields the protein CASSRLAGVYEQYF.

There are a few counts of this clone. V usage is TRBV19 and J usage is TRBJ2-1, with 8 bases that match TRBD1. CDR1 and CDR2 from the germline V gene are LNHDA and SQIVND (reference sequence). The CDR3 totals 15 residues. The V and J ends lost 7 bases and 6 bases, in that order; junction bases with no gene match: 11. The CDR3 nucleotides are TGTGCCAGTAAGGACAGGGACTGGCCGGGCAATGAGCAGTTCTTC. Protein sequence: CASKDRDWPGNEQFF.

This clone appeared a single time. The rearrangement uses TRBV5-1 and TRBJ2-1, with D perhaps matching TRBD1 or TRBD2 (5 bases each). This CDR3 is 12 amino acids long. Germline CDR1 and CDR2: SGHRS and YFSETQ. Trimming pared 3 bases from V and 7 bases from J, leaving 8 bases between. The CDR3 spells CASSSGRNEQFF. CDR3 nucleotides: TGCGCCAGCAGCTCGGGACGGAATGAGCAGTTCTTC.

This clone was seen only once. This chain connects TRBV27 to TRBJ2-7, with 7 bases aligning to TRBD1. CDR3 size: 14 residues. The junction had 1 base not matched to a gene; V was cut back by 2 bases and J by 0 bases. Germline-derived CDR1 and CDR2 are MNHEY and SMNVEV (reference sequence). The CDR3 sequence is CASSLGDSSYEQYF. The CDR3 region has the DNA TGTGCCAGCAGTTTAGGGGACAGCTCCTACGAGCAGTACTTC.

This chain connects TRBV6-2 or TRBV6-3 to TRBJ2-7; TRBD2 matches 10 bases. The CDR3 has 16 residues. Germline values: CDR1 MNHEY, CDR2 SVGEGT. V shed 2 bases and J 0 bases; nucleotides not matched to a gene: 4. The CDR3 reads CASSYVSGRTSYEQYF. The CDR3 DNA follows: TGTGCCAGCAGTTACGTTAGCGGGAGGACCTCCTACGAGCAGTACTTC.

The V gene is TRBV30, the J gene TRBJ1-1; 7 bases line up with TRBD1. The CDR3 runs 13 residues. V dropped 4 bases and J dropped 1; count of bases not matched to a gene: 3. Germline CDR1 reads GTSNPN; CDR2 reads SVGIG (reference sequence). The CDR3 reads CAWTGTANTEAFF. The DNA for the CDR3 is TGTGCCTGGACCGGGACAGCGAACACTGAAGCTTTCTTT.